The rows below give T cell receptor beta chains drawn from one sample of a study of OX40 agonist ivuxolimab in advanced cancers. Assay: immunoSEQ multiplex PCR; the TCRdb copy retains only in-frame clones and omits some. The sample has about 77,000 clones, 81% seen once; the top ten hold 3.5% to 6%. The material was CD4+ or CD8+ T cells sorted from blood, obtained in a trial of the OX40 agonist ivuxolimab. The receptor source for this set is an adult with an advanced solid tumor such as melanoma, head and neck, liver or kidney cancer. The CDR3 runs from the conserved cysteine through the conserved F or W. D genes are given only for firm matches. Size is stated for part of the rows, as once, few or many counts, or as a class when the clone is expanded.

v_call	d_call	clone_size	j_call	cdr3_nt	cdr3_aa
TRBV5-4	TRBD1	-	TRBJ1-6	TGTGCCAGCAGCCGACTGGGACAGATTTCCAATTCACCCCTCCACTTT	CASSRLGQISNSPLHF
TRBV29-1	TRBD1	-	TRBJ1-2	TGCAGCGTTGTAAGGGGGCGGTCTGGGGACTATGGCTACACCTTC	CSVVRGRSGDYGYTF
TRBV5-6	-	few	TRBJ2-4	TGTGCCAGCAGCTTGGAAGGGAGGGGGCTAGCCAAAAACATTCAGTACTTC	CASSLEGRGLAKNIQYF
TRBV19	TRBD1	-	TRBJ2-2	TGTGCCAGTAGTTTTTCGGGACAGGTATTAGCCGGGGAGCTGTTTTTT	CASSFSGQVLAGELFF
TRBV9	-	-	TRBJ2-7	TGTGCCAGCAGCGTAGGGGGCGGGAACCCCGAGCAGTACTTC	CASSVGGGNPEQYF
TRBV27	TRBD2	-	TRBJ2-1	TGTGCCACCGCTAGCGGGGGGGTGTCCTACAATGAGCAGTTCTTC	CATASGGVSYNEQFF
TRBV7-3	-	-	TRBJ2-3	TGTGCCAGCAGCTTAGGGGATAGCGCCTCGAGCGATACGCAGTATTTT	CASSLGDSASSDTQYF
TRBV6-1	-	-	TRBJ1-1	TGTGCCAGCAGTGTTAGGGAATCGGGGAACACTGAAGCTTTCTTT	CASSVRESGNTEAFF
TRBV10-3	TRBD2	-	TRBJ2-7	TGTGCCATCAGTGAACCGGGACTAGCGGGACAGTCCTACGAGCAGTACTTC	CAISEPGLAGQSYEQYF
TRBV18	-	-	TRBJ1-3	TGTGCCAGCACTTTAACAGGGAGCTCTGGAAACACCATATATTTT	CASTLTGSSGNTIYF
TRBV11-3	-	-	TRBJ2-3	TGTGCCAGCAGTCGTACTCCTAGCACAGATACGCAGTATTTT	CASSRTPSTDTQYF
TRBV6-1	-	-	TRBJ1-2	TGTGCCAGCAGGTCCGGGGGCGCCAGGAGCTACACCTTC	CASRSGGARSYTF
TRBV5-1	TRBD1	-	TRBJ2-1	TGCGCCAGCCGCCCCTCAGGGGGCGCGTACAATGAGCAGTTCTTC	CASRPSGGAYNEQFF
TRBV4-2	TRBD1	-	TRBJ2-5	TGTGCCAGCAGCCAAGACCGGGACAGGGGTAGGGCCCAGTACTTC	CASSQDRDRGRAQYF
TRBV14	-	-	TRBJ1-2	TGTGCCAGCAGCCAAGATCGCTCGGCAGGGGTGTACTATGGCTACACCTTC	CASSQDRSAGVYYGYTF
TRBV30	-	once	TRBJ1-2	TGTGCCTCTTGGACAGATGGCTACACCTTC	CASWTDGYTF
TRBV6-5	TRBD1	-	TRBJ1-2	TGTGCCAGCACTCCATCCAGGGGGTATGGCTACACCTTC	CASTPSRGYGYTF
TRBV18	-	few	TRBJ1-1	TGTGCCAGCTCACCCGTGGACGGACCGGGGGGAGCTTTCTTT	CASSPVDGPGGAFF
TRBV11-2	TRBD1	-	TRBJ1-1	TGTGCCAGCAGCTTTCTGGACAGGGGTAAAAGGGACACTGAAGCTTTCTTT	CASSFLDRGKRDTEAFF
TRBV7-9	-	-	TRBJ1-2	TGTGCCAGCAGCTCAAGGCGCGGAGGGGACATCCTCTATGGCTACACCTTC	CASSSRRGGDILYGYTF
TRBV9	TRBD2	-	TRBJ2-1	TGTGCCAGCAGCGTAGAGAGCGGGAGTTACAATGAGCAGTTCTTC	CASSVESGSYNEQFF
TRBV15	-	-	TRBJ1-2	TGTGCCACCACCTTTGGACAGTCACCGGGAGGCTACACCTTC	CATTFGQSPGGYTF
TRBV4-2	TRBD2	-	TRBJ2-3	TGTGCCAGCAGCCTCGGACTAGCGGGGAACACAGATACGCAGTATTTT	CASSLGLAGNTDTQYF
TRBV5-1	-	-	TRBJ2-1	TGCGCCAGCAGCCCCCCACAGGAGCAGAGGGGCAATGAGCAGTTCTTC	CASSPPQEQRGNEQFF
TRBV5-4	TRBD1	-	TRBJ2-2	TGTGCCAGCAGCTTGGGAGCGGGACAGGGATTTTCCGGGGAGCTGTTTTTT	CASSLGAGQGFSGELFF
TRBV18	-	-	TRBJ2-7	TGTGCCAGCTCACCACAAGGACTAAGGGAGTCCGAGCAGTACTTC	CASSPQGLRESEQYF
TRBV28	TRBD2	-	TRBJ2-1	TGTGCCAGCAAACCTAGCGGGGGGAATTACAATGAGCAGTTCTTC	CASKPSGGNYNEQFF
TRBV23-1	-	-	TRBJ1-2	TGCGCCAGCAGTCTCCTGACAGTCTCTAACTATGGCTACACCTTC	CASSLLTVSNYGYTF
TRBV27	-	-	TRBJ2-7	TGTGCCAGCAGGCTGGGCCCCAGGAGCTACGAGCAGTACTTC	CASRLGPRSYEQYF
TRBV5-6	TRBD1	-	TRBJ1-6	TGTGCCAGCAGCCCCCGGGACAGGGGTAATTCACCCCTCCACTTT	CASSPRDRGNSPLHF
TRBV7-3	TRBD2	-	TRBJ2-3	TGTGCCAGCAGCTCACGGACTAGCGCAGATACGCAGTATTTT	CASSSRTSADTQYF
TRBV4-2	-	-	TRBJ1-5	TGTGCCAGCAGCCAAGATGGTCCGGCGGGCCAGCCCCAGCATTTT	CASSQDGPAGQPQHF
TRBV27	-	once	TRBJ1-4	TGTGCCAGCAGTTTTCAGGGAGACGAAAAACTGTTTTTT	CASSFQGDEKLFF
TRBV5-8	TRBD2	-	TRBJ2-7	TGTGCCAGCAGGCCTTGGGGACTAGCGGGGTACGAGCAGTACTTC	CASRPWGLAGYEQYF
TRBV19	-	-	TRBJ1-3	TGTGCCAGTAGTGTGCTGTGGAACTCTGGAAACACCATATATTTT	CASSVLWNSGNTIYF
TRBV6-5	TRBD1	-	TRBJ2-3	TGTGCCAGCAGTCAACCAGGGGGTTCAGATACGCAGTATTTT	CASSQPGGSDTQYF